This T cell receptor (beta chain) was recovered during a study of T cells in Graves' hyperthyroidism and ophthalmopathy. Overall study: It was at initial diagnosis, before any treatment, that peripheral blood was collected.

Subjects with ophthalmopathy showed a Clinical Activity Score no lower than 3, a NOSPECS grade no lower than 4, and a duration shorter than 3 months. Investigators excluded patients with uncontrolled infection, other autoimmune disease, pregnancy or lactation. Fresh peripheral blood, around 9.3 ml, was the source of the PBMCs. The source material, RNA transcripts, was used to amplify TCR beta CDR3 regions. HTBI primers drove first-round RT-PCR of the TCR CDR3. TCRdb processed the multiplex PCR reads anew with MiXCR; each CDR3 protein has one entry. The table shows 400,000 to 600,000 distinct CDR3 sequences, with about 15% occurring only once. The germline CDR1 and CDR2 sequences are SGHRS and YFSETQ. CDR3 size: 16 residues. Germline trimming cut 3 bases from V and 6 bases from J; bases unmatched to any gene: 10.

This clonotype was sampled from a woman in her 30s with Graves' ophthalmopathy. The material sequenced was blood. V gene TRBV5-1 combines with J gene TRBJ2-3, with 10 nucleotides matching TRBD2. DNA for the CDR3: TGCGCCAGCAGCTGGGAACCTAGCGGGAGACGGGATACGCAGTATTTT. It specifies CASSWEPSGRRDTQYF.